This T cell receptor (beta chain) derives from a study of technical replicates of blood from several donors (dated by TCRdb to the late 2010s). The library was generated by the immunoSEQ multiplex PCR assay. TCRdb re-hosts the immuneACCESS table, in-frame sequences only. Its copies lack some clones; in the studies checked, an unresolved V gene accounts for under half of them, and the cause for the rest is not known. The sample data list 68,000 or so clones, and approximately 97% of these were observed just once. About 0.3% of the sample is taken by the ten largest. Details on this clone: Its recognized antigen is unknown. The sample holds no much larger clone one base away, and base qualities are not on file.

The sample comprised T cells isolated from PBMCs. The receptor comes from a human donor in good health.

At the DNA level, the sequence is TGTGCCAGCGGGACAGGGGGCTCTGGGGCCAACGTCCTGACTTTC. Its translation reads: CASGTGGSGANVLTF. This chain joins TRBV6-4 to TRBJ2-6; 11 nucleotides in the junction match TRBD1. The cysteine opens and the phenylalanine closes a CDR3 of 15 amino acids. Left in the record is the CDR3 DNA by itself, 45 bases read in frame from the first base. CDR1 MRHNA and CDR2 SNTAGT were looked up in the germline V gene. From V the trimming removes 8 bases and from J it removes 0 bases, while the gene matches leave 0 bases of the junction unaccounted for.